This T cell receptor (beta chain) came from a study of T-cell reconstitution after alpha-beta-depleted transplantation in children. With 4 bases removed from V and 3 bases from J, the gap between germline ends came to 14 bases. This CDR3 is 14 amino acids long. Germline CDR1 SGHKS, CDR2 YYEKEE (reference sequence). As to this clonotype: Its specificity is not known.

Unique molecular identifiers tagged the TCRbeta library. Each CDR3 protein is one row after TCRdb ran MiXCR on the PCR reads. The table has tens of thousands of distinct CDR3 sequences, roughly 14% seen once. General study results and limits: There were reportedly several hundred expanded graft clones from which alpha-beta T cells came about two months after transplant. Elevated TCRbeta diversity at day 60 was traced, in some patients, to surviving recipient T cells and thymic progenitors.

The rearrangement links TRBV5-5 to TRBJ2-7, with TRBD1 as a possible D gene (6 bases). The receptor was isolated from a male patient aged 2-15 years who had a stem cell transplant for acute lymphoblastic leukemia, so the T cells may come from the graft donor. The source was PBMCs, mostly from graft donor cells, collected 180 days after TCRalphabeta/CD19-depleted stem cell transplant. CDR3 loop: CASSRTGTHYEQYF. The CDR3 nucleotides read TGTGCCAGCAGCCGTACCGGGACACACTACGAGCAGTACTTC.